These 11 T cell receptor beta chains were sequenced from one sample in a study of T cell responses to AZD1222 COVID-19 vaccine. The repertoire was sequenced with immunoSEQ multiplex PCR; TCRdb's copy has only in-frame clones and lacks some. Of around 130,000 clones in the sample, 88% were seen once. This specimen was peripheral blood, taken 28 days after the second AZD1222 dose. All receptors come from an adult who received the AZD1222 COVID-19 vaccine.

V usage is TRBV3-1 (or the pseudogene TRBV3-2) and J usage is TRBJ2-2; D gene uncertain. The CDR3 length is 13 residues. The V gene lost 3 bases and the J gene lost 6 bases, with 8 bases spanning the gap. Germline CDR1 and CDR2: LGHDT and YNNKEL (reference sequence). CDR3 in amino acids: CASSQHSPGELFF. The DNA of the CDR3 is TGTGCCAGCAGCCAGCATTCCCCCGGGGAGCTGTTTTTT.

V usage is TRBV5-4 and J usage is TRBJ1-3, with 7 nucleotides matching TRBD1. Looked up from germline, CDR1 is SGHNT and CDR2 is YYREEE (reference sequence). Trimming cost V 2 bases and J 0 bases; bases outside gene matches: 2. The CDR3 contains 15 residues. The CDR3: CASSFGTVSGNTIYF. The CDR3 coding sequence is TGTGCCAGCAGCTTTGGGACAGTCTCTGGAAACACCATATATTTT.

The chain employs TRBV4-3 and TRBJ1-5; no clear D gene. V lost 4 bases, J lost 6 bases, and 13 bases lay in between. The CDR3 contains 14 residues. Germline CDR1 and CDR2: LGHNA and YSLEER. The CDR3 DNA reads TGCGCCAGCAGCCCCACCCGGGGTGTTCAGCCCCAGCATTTT. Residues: CASSPTRGVQPQHF.

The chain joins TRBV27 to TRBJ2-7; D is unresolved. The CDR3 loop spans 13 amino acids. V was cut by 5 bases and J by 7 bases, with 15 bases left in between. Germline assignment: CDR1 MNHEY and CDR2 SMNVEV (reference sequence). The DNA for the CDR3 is TGTGCCAGCAGTGCCGCCCGGGCGGCGGAGCAGTACTTC. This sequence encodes CASSAARAAEQYF.

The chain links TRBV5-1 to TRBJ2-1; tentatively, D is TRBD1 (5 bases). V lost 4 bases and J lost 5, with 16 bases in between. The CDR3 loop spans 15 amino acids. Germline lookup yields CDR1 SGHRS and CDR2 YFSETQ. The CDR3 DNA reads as TGCGCCAGCAGCCTCCAGGTGGGGCGTCACAATGAGCAGTTCTTC. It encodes CASSLQVGRHNEQFF. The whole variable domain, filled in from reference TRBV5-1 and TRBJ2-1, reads KAGVTQTPRYLIKTRGQQVTLSCSPISGHRSVSWYQQTPGQGLQFLFEYFSETQRNKGNFPGRFSGRQFSNSRSEMNVSTLELGDSALYLCASSLQVGRHNEQFFGPGTRLTVL.

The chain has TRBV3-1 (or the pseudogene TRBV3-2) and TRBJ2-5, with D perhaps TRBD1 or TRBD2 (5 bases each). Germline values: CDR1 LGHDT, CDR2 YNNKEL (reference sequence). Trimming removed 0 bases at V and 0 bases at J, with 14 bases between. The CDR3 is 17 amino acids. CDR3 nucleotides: TGTGCCAGCAGCCAAGAGGGCCGAGGGGCGCACCAAGAGACCCAGTACTTC. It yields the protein CASSQEGRGAHQETQYF.

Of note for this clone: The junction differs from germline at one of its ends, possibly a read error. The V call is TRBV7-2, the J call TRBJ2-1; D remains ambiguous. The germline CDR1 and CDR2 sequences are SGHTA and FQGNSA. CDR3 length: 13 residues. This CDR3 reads CASSSDPHNERFF. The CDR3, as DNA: TGTGCCAGCAGCTCGGACCCGCACAATGAGCGGTTCTTC.

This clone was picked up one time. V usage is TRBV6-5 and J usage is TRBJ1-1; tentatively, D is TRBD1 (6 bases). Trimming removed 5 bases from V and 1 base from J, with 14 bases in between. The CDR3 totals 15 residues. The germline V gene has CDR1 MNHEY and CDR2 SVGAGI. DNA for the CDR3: TGTGCCAGCAGTCCCCCAGGGGCTCCGAACACTGAAGCTTTCTTT. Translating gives CASSPPGAPNTEAFF.

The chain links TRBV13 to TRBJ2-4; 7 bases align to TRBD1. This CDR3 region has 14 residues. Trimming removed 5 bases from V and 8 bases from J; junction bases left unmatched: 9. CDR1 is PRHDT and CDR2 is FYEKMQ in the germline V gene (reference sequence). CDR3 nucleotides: TGTGCCAGCAGCGTGGACAGGCGTTCTCACATTCAGTACTTC. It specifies CASSVDRRSHIQYF.

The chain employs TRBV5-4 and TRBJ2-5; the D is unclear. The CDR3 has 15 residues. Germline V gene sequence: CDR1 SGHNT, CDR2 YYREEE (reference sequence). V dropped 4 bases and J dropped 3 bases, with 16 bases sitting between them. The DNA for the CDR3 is TGTGCCAGCAGCGGAAATCAGGCTATCAAAGAGACCCAGTACTTC. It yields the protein CASSGNQAIKETQYF.

CDR3 protein: CASSVWGQGHNEQFF. The CDR3 DNA reads TGTGCCAGCAGCGTGTGGGGACAGGGGCACAATGAGCAGTTCTTC. The genes are TRBV9 and TRBJ2-1, with 10 bases fitting TRBD1. V shed 2 bases and J 5 bases; nucleotides not matched to a gene: 4. This CDR3 has 15 amino acids. CDR1 and CDR2 (germline): SGDLS, YYNGEE. The entire variable domain, with the rest obtained from reference TRBV9 and TRBJ2-1, is as follows: DSGVTQTPKHLITATGQRVTLRCSPRSGDLSVYWYQQSLDQGLQFLIQYYNGEERAKGNILERFSAQQFPDLHSELNLSSLELGDSALYFCASSVWGQGHNEQFFGPGTRLTVL.